The present entry profiles one TCR beta chain with its context. The antigen remains unidentified. These data belong to a study of T cells in tumors after PD-1 blockade. Study-level findings and limits: Among squamous cell carcinoma expanded CD8+ clones, approximately 50% of exhausted ones versus approximately 30% of others were novel. Approximately 41% of tumor TCR clonotypes were also found in blood.

From germline, CDR1 is MDHEN and CDR2 SYDVKM. This CDR3 contains 13 residues. V was cut by 4 bases and J by 3 bases, with 7 bases left in between. Using immunoSEQ multiplex PCR, the repertoire was profiled, and TCRdb retains in-frame clones only, with some absent. The sample comprises roughly 13,000 clones, roughly two thirds of which are singletons, and over 25% rests with the top ten. Treatment was either pembrolizumab 200 mg every 3 weeks or cemiplimab 350 mg every 2 weeks. Squamous cell carcinoma tissue after treatment was collected an average of 31 days into therapy. This TCR came from a human donor with cutaneous squamous cell carcinoma. The sample was tumor tissue, taken after anti-PD-1 treatment. V and J are TRBV28 and TRBJ1-3; D is unresolved. CDR3 region: CASSSQGGNTIYF. The CDR3 coding sequence is TGTGCCAGCAGTTCCCAAGGTGGAAACACCATATATTTT.